This TCR beta chain was sequenced during a study of blood T cell repertoires in COVID-19. Germline V gives CDR1 KGHDR, CDR2 SFDVKD. The J segment lost 0 bases and the V segment lost 4 bases, leaving 3 bases of the junction unmatched. CDR3 length: 18 amino acids. The Seattle site enrolled patients during active infection and followed them longitudinally. The data were produced by immunoSEQ multiplex PCR, yet TCRdb's version contains in-frame clones alone and is incomplete. The sample records about 95,000 clones, roughly 89% being singletons. The sequence was obtained from a man aged 60 to 75 with COVID-19, enrolled during active disease. Sequenced input: peripheral blood. The chain uses TRBV24-1 and TRBJ2-1, with TRBD2 matching 15 bases. The CDR3 spells CATSDPGLAGGSYNEQFF. For the CDR3, the DNA is TGTGCCACCAGTGACCCGGGACTAGCGGGAGGCTCCTACAATGAGCAGTTCTTC.